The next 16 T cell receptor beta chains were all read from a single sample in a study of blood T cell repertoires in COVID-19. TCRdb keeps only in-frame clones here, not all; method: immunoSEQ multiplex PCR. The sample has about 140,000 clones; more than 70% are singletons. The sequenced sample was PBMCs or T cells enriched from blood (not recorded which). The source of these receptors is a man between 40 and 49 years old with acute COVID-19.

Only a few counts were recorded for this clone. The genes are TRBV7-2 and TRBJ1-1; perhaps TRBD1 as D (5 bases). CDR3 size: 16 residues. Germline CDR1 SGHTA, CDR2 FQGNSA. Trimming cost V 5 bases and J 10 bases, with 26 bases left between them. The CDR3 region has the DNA TGTGCCAGCAGCCCCCCCCCGGGGGGGAGGGACCCCCGAGCTTTCTTT. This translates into CASSPPPGGRDPRAFF.

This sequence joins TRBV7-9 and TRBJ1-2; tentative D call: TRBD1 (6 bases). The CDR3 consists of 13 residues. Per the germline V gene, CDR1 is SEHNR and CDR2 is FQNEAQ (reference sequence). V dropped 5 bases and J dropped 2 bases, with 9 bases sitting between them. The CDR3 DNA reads TGTGCCAGCAGCAACAGGGTCAACTATGGCTACACCTTC. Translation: CASSNRVNYGYTF.

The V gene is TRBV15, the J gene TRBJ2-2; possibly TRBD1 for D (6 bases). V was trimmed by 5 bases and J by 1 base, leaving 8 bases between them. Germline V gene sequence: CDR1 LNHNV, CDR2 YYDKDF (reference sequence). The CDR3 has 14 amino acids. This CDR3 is CATSEDRNTGELFF. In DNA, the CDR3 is TGTGCCACCAGCGAGGACAGGAACACCGGGGAGCTGTTTTTT. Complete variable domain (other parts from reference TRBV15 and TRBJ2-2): DAMVIQNPRYQVTQFGKPVTLSCSQTLNHNVMYWYQQKSSQAPKLLFHYYDKDFNNEADTPDNFQSRRPNTSFCFLDIRSPGLGDTAMYLCATSEDRNTGELFFGEGSRLTVL.

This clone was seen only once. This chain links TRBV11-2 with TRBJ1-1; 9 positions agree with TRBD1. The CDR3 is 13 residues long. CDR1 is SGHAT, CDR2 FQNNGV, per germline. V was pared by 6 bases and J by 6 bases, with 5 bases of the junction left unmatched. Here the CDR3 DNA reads TGTGCCAGCAGTACCGGGACAGGGTCTGAAGCTTTCTTT. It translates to CASSTGTGSEAFF.

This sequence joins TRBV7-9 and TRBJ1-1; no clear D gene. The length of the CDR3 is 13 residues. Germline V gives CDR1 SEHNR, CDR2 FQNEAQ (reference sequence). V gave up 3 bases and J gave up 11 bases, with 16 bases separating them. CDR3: CASSLLWMAEAFF. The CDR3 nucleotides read TGTGCCAGCAGCTTGTTATGGATGGCGGAGGCTTTCTTT.

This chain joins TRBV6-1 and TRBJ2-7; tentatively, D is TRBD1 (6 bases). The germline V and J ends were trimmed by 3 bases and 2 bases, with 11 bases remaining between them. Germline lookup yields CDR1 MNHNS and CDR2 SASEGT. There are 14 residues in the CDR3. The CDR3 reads CASSENQGPYEQYF. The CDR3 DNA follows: TGTGCCAGCAGTGAGAATCAGGGGCCCTACGAGCAGTACTTC.

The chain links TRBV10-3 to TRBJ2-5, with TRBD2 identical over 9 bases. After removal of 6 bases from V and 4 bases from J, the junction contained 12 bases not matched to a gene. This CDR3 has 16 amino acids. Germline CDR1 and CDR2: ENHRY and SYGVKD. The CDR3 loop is CAISPGAAGGLETQYF. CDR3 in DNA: TGTGCCATCAGCCCCGGCGCCGCGGGGGGGCTAGAGACCCAGTACTTC.

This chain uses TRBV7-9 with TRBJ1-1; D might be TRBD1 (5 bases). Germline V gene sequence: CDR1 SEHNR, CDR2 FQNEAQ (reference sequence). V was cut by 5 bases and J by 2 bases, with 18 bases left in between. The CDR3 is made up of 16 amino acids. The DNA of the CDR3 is TGTGCCAGCAGCCACAGGTTGCTACGCAGAAACACTGAAGCTTTCTTT. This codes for CASSHRLLRRNTEAFF. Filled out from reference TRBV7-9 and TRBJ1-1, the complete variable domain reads DTGVSQNPRHKITKRGQNVTFRCDPISEHNRLYWYRQTLGQGPEFLTYFQNEAQLEKSRLLSDRFSAERPKGSFSTLEIQRTEQGDSAMYLCASSHRLLRRNTEAFFGQGTRLTVV.

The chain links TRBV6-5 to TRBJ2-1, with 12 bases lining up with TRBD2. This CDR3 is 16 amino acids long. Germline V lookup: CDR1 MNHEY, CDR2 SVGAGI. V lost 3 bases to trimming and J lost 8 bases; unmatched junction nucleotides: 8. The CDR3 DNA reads TGTGCCAGCAGTTATACGACTAGCGGGAGAGGGGATGAGCAGTTCTTC. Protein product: CASSYTTSGRGDEQFF.

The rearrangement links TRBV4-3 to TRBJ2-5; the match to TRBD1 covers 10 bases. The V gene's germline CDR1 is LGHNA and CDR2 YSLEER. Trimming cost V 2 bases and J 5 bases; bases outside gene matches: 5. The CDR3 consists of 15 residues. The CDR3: CASSQSTGGVETQYF. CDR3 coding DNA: TGCGCCAGCAGCCAATCGACAGGGGGCGTTGAGACCCAGTACTTC.

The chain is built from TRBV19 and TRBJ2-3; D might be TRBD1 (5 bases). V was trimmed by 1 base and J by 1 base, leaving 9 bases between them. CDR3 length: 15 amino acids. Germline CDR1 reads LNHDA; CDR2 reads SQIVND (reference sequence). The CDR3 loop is CASSIVAGRTDTQYF. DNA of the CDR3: TGTGCCAGTAGTATAGTAGCAGGGCGCACAGATACGCAGTATTTT.

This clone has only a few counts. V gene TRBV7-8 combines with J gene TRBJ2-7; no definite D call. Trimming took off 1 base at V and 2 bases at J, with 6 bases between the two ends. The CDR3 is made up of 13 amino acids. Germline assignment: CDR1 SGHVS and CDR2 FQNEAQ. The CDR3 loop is CASSLELAYEQYF. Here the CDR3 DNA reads TGTGCCAGCAGCTTAGAGCTAGCCTACGAGCAGTACTTC.

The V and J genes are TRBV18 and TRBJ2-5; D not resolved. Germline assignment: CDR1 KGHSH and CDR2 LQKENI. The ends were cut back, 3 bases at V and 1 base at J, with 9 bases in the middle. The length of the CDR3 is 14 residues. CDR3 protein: CASSPNSFQETQYF. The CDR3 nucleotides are TGTGCCAGCTCACCGAACAGCTTCCAAGAGACCCAGTACTTC. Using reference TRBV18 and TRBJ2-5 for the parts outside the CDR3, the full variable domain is NAGVMQNPRHLVRRRGQEARLRCSPMKGHSHVYWYRQLPEEGLKFMVYLQKENIIDESGMPKERFSAEFPKEGPSILRIQQVVRGDSAAYFCASSPNSFQETQYFGPGTRLLVL.

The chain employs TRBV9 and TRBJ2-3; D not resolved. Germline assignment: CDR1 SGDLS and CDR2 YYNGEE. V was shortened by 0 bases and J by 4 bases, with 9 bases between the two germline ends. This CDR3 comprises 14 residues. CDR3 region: CASSVAESPDTQYF. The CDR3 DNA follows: TGTGCCAGCAGCGTAGCTGAGTCGCCAGATACGCAGTATTTT.

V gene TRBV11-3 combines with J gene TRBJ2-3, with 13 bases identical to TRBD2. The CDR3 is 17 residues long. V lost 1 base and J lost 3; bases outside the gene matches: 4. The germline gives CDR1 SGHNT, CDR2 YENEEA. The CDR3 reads CASSLGTSGGETDTQYF. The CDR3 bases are TGTGCCAGCAGCTTAGGCACTAGCGGGGGGGAGACAGATACGCAGTATTTT.

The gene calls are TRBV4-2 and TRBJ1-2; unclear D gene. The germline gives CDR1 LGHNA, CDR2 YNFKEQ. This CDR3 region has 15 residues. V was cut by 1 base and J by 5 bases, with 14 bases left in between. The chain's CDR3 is CASSQGVPGGYGYTF. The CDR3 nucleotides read TGTGCCAGCAGCCAAGGAGTCCCCGGCGGATATGGCTACACCTTC.